This T cell receptor (beta chain) originates from a study of cytomegalovirus exposure and HLA in healthy donors. PCR amplification relied on 60 Vbeta primers (plus 13 Jbeta primers). In the original analysis: The count from a later analysis was about 80 million unique TCR beta chains, 9 million to 12 million of them shared. The repertoire was sequenced with immunoSEQ multiplex PCR; TCRdb's copy has only in-frame clones and lacks some. D and trimming were read from the DNA, whereas the V and J calls and clone size are those reported in that table. Of just over 200,000 clones detected, roughly three quarters appear once; the ten largest clones hold 1.5% to 2%. V dropped 5 bases and J dropped 6; count of bases not matched to a gene: 7. Germline V lookup: CDR1 ENHRY, CDR2 SYGVKD. CDR3 length: 14 amino acids.

Sequencing input: PBMCs. The sequence derives from a middle-aged man in good health and CMV-seronegative. The chain has TRBV10-3 and TRBJ2-1; TRBD2 agrees at 7 bases. CDR3 protein: CAISNSGQGNEQFF. The CDR3 coding sequence is TGTGCCATCAGTAATAGCGGGCAAGGCAATGAGCAGTTCTTC.